Below are 5 T cell receptor beta chains sequenced from a single sample in a study of blood T cells in healthy people across ages. A second PCR of 7 to 11 cycles used a sample-barcoded 5' primer and a J-beta primer mix. TCRdb itself ran the 5' RACE reads through MiXCR, one entry per CDR3 protein. The sample contains under 1,100,000 distinct CDR3 sequences, 20% to 25% of which appear only once. This sample also belongs to another study, concerning T cells of mothers and their children.

Sequences were obtained from blood. The receptors were sampled from a girl aged 2-10 years in good health.

A few counts support this clonotype. The CDR3 is CASSPTELPSNTGELFF. The CDR3 DNA reads as TGCGCCAGCAGCCCCACTGAACTACCTTCGAACACCGGGGAGCTGTTTTTT. The V and J genes are TRBV4-3 and TRBJ2-2; no reliable D call. The V end was cut by 4 bases, the J end by 0 bases, with 15 bases between. CDR3 length equals 17 residues. Germline CDR1 reads LGHNA; CDR2 reads YSLEER.

This CDR3 reads CASSLTSADNEQFF. CDR3 coding DNA: TGTGCCAGCAGCTTAACTAGCGCGGACAATGAGCAGTTCTTC. The chain recombines TRBV7-9 with TRBJ2-1; 7 bases match TRBD2. This CDR3 has 14 residues. Germline V CDR1 and CDR2: SEHNR, FQNEAQ (reference sequence). J lost 5 bases, V lost 2 bases, and 3 bases had no gene match.

This clonotype was counted a few times. The chain links TRBV19 to TRBJ1-5, with D tentatively TRBD1 (6 bases). The V end was cut by 3 bases, the J end by 2 bases, with 17 bases between. This CDR3 comprises 17 residues. CDR1 LNHDA and CDR2 SQIVND come from the germline V gene (reference sequence). CDR3 coding DNA: TGTGCCAGTAGTATCCTCGCAGGGGCGCTTGGCAATCAGCCCCAGCATTTT. Translation: CASSILAGALGNQPQHF.

The rearrangement joins TRBV29-1 to TRBJ2-7; D remains ambiguous. Trimming left V 6 bases short and J 2 bases short, with 17 bases between. Germline CDR1 and CDR2: SQVTM and ANQGSEA. The CDR3 is 14 amino acids. The CDR3 sequence is CSVRIRDTPYEQYF. CDR3 sequence (DNA): TGCAGCGTCCGTATCCGCGACACACCCTACGAGCAGTACTTC.

The CDR3 nucleotides are TGTGCCAGCTCACCACCCTTAGCCAAAAACATTCAGTACTTC. It codes for CASSPPLAKNIQYF. V and J are TRBV18 and TRBJ2-4, with D hard to call. Germline CDR1 reads KGHSH; CDR2 reads LQKENI. The CDR3 is 14 amino acids. The V and J ends lost 0 bases and 0 bases respectively, with 3 bases between them.